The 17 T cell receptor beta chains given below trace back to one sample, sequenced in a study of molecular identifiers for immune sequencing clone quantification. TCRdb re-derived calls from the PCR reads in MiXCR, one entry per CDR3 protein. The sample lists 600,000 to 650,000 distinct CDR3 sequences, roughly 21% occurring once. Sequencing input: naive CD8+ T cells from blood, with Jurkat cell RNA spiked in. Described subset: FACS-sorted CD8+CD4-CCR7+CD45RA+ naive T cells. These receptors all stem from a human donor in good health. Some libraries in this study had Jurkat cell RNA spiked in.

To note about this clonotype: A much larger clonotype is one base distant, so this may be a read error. CDR3 sequence (DNA): TGTGCCTGCGCGCTAGCGGGGCCCTACGAGCAGTACTTC. Amino acids: CACALAGPYEQYF. The rearrangement links TRBV27 to TRBJ2-7; 9 nucleotides line up with TRBD2. The germline CDR1 and CDR2 sequences are MNHEY and SMNVEV (reference sequence). V was pared by 11 bases and J by 2 bases, with 7 bases of the junction left unmatched. The CDR3 consists of 13 residues.

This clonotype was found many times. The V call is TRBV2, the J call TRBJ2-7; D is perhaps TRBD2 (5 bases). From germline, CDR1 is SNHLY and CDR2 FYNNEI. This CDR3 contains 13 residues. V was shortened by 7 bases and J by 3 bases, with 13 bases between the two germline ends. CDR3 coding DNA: TGTGCCAGCATCCGGGGTCGGCTCTACGAGCAGTACTTC. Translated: CASIRGRLYEQYF.

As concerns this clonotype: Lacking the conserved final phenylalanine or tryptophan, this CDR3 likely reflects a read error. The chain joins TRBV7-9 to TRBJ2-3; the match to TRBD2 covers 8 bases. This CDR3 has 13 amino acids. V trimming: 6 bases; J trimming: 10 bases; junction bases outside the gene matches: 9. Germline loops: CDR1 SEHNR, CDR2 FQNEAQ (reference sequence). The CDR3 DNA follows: TGTGCCAGCAGGGCGGGGGGAGCGGATGCGCAGTATCTT. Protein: CASRAGGADAQYL.

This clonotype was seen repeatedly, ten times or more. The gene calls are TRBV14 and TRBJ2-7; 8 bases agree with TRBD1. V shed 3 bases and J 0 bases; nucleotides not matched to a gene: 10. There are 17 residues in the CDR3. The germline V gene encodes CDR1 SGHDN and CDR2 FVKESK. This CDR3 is CASSHQTGQVLSYEQYF. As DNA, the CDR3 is TGTGCCAGCAGCCACCAAACGGGACAGGTCCTCTCCTACGAGCAGTACTTC. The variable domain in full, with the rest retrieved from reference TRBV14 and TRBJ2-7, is EAGVTQFPSHSVIEKGQTVTLRCDPISGHDNLYWYRRVMGKEIKFLLHFVKESKQDESGMPNNRFLAERTGGTYSTLKVQPAELEDSGVYFCASSHQTGQVLSYEQYFGPGTRLTVT.

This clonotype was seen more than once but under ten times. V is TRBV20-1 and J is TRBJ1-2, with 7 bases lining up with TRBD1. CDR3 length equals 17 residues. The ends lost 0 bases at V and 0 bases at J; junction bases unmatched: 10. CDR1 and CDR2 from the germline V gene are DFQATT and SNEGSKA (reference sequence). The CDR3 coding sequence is TGCAGTGCTAGAGATTGGACGGGACAGAGAGCTAACTATGGCTACACCTTC. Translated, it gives CSARDWTGQRANYGYTF.

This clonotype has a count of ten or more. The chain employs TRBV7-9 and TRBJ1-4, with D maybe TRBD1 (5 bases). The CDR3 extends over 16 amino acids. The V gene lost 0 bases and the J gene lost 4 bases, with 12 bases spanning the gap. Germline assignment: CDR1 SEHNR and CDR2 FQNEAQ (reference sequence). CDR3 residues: CASSLALRGVNEKLFF. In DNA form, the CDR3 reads TGTGCCAGCAGCTTAGCCCTTCGGGGGGTTAATGAAAAACTGTTTTTT.

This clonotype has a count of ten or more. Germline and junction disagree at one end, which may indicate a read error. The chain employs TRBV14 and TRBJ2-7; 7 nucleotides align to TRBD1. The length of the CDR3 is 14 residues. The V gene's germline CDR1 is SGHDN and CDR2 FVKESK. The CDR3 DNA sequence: TGCGCCAGCAGCCACCCGGGACAGACCTACGAGCAGTACTTC. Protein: CASSHPGQTYEQYF. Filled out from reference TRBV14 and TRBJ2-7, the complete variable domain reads EAGVTQFPSHSVIEKGQTVTLRCDPISGHDNLYWYRRVMGKEIKFLLHFVKESKQDESGMPNNRFLAERTGGTYSTLKVQPAELEDSGVYFCASSHPGQTYEQYFGPGTRLTVT.

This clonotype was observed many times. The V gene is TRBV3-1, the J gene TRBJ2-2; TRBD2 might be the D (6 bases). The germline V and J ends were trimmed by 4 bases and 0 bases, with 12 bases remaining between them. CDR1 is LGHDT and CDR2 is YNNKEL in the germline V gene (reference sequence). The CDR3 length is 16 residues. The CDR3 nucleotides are TGTGCCAGCAGCCGCACTAGCTACTCGAACACCGGGGAGCTGTTTTTT. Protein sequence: CASSRTSYSNTGELFF.

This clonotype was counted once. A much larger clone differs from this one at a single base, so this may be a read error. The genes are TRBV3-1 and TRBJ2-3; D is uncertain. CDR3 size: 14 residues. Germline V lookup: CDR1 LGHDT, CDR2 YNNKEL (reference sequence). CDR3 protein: CASGQVSVSDTQYF. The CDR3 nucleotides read TGTGCCAGCGGCCAAGTCAGCGTGTCAGATACGCAGTATTTT.

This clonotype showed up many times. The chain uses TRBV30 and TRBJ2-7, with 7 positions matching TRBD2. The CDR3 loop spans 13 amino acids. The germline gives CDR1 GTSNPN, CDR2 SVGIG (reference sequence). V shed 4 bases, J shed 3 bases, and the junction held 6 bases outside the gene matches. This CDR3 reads CAWNAGVVYEQYF. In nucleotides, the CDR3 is TGTGCCTGGAATGCGGGAGTGGTCTACGAGCAGTACTTC.

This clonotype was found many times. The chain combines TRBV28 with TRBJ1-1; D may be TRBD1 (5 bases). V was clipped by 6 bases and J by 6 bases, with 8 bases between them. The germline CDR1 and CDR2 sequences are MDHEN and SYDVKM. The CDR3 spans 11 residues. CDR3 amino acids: CASSRGAEAFF. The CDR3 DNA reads TGTGCCAGCAGCCGAGGGGCTGAAGCTTTCTTT. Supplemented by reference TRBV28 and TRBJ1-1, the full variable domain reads DVKVTQSSRYLVKRTGEKVFLECVQDMDHENMFWYRQDPGLGLRLIYFSYDVKMKEKGDIPEGYSVSREKKERFSLILESASTNQTSMYLCASSRGAEAFFGQGTRLTVV.

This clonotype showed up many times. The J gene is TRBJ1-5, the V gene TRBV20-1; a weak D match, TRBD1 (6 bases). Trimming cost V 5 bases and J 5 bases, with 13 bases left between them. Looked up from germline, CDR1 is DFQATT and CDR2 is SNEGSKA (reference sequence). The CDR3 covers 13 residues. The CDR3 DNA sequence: TGCAGTGCTGTTACAGGGTATTATCAGCCCCAGCATTTT. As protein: CSAVTGYYQPQHF.

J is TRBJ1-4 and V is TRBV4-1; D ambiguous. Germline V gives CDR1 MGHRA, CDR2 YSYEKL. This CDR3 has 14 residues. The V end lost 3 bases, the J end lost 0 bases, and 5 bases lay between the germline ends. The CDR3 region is CASSQGSTNEKLFF. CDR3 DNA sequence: TGCGCCAGCAGCCAGGGCTCAACTAATGAAAAACTGTTTTTT.

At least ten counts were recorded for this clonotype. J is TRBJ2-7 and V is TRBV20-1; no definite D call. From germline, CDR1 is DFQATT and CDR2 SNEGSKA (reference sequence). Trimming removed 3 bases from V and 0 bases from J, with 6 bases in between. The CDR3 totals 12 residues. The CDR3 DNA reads TGCAGTGCTAGTGTGAGCTCCTACGAGCAGTACTTC. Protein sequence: CSASVSSYEQYF.

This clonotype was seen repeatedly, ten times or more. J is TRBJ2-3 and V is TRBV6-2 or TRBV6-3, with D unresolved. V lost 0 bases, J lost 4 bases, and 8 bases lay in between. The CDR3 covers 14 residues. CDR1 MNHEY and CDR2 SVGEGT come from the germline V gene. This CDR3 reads CASSYSIGPDTQYF. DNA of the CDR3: TGTGCCAGCAGTTACTCGATCGGCCCAGATACGCAGTATTTT.

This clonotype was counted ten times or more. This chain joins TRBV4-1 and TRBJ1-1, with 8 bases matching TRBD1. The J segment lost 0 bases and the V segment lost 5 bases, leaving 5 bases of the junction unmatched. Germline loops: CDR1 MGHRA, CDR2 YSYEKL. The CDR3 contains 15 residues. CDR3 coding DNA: TGCGCCAGCAGCTTTCGGACAGGGATGAACACTGAAGCTTTCTTT. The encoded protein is CASSFRTGMNTEAFF.

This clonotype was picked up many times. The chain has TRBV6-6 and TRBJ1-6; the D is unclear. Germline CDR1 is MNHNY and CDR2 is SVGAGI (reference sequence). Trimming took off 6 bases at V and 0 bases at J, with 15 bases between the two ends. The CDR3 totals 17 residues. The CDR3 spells CASRAKLSSSYNSPLHF. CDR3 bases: TGTGCCAGCAGAGCTAAGCTTTCAAGCTCCTATAATTCACCCCTCCACTTT.